This T cell receptor beta chain was documented in a study of shared clonotypes between healthy human individuals. Findings of the study overall: Only blood was sampled; tissue repertoires likely differ.

V was clipped by 0 bases and J by 1 base, with 10 bases between them. CDR1 and CDR2 from the germline V gene are SGHTS and YDEGEE. This CDR3 spans 15 amino acids. Data came from immunoSEQ multiplex PCR; TCRdb stores just in-frame clones and leaves some out. Of about 800,000 clones listed, 96% are singletons. Naive-designated CD8 cells lacked CD45RO, were positively enriched for CCR7, and omitted terminally differentiated effector memory CD45RA+ cells. With respect to this clone: Antigen unknown.

The chain is built from TRBV5-8 and TRBJ1-2, with D tentatively TRBD1 (5 bases). The TCR originated in a man aged 25-45 years in good health. Sequenced material: naive CD8+ T cells sorted from blood. CDR3 coding DNA: TGTGCCAGCAGCTTGGTAGGGGACCTTAACTATGGCTACACCTTC. Residues: CASSLVGDLNYGYTF.